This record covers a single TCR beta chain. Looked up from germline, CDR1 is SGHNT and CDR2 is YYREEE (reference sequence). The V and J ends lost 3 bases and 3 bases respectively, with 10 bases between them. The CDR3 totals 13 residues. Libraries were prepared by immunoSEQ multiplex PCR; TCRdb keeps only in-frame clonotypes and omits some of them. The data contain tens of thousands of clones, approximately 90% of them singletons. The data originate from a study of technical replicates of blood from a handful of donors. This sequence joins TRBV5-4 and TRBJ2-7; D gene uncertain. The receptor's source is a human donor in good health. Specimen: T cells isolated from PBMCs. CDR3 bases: TGTGCCAGCAGCTACCCAGGTTTCTACGAGCAGTACTTC. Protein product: CASSYPGFYEQYF.